This T cell receptor beta chain was documented in a study of blood T cell repertoires in COVID-19. Assay used: immunoSEQ multiplex PCR; TCRdb lists only in-frame clones, some missing. The sample has about 250,000 clones; 70% to 90% are singletons. Participants spanned ages about 18 to 100 years and resided in roughly 22 US areas. V dropped 3 bases and J dropped 1 base, with 7 bases sitting between them. CDR3 length equals 13 residues. Germline loops: CDR1 SGHRS, CDR2 YFSETQ. The chain is built from TRBV5-1 and TRBJ1-1, with D possibly matching TRBD1 (5 bases). Sequencing input: PBMCs or T cells enriched from blood (not recorded which). The TCR sequence derives from a woman in her twenties or thirties who had recovered from COVID-19. The CDR3 DNA reads TGCGCCAGCAGCTCGGGGGAGAACACTGAAGCTTTCTTT. Protein product: CASSSGENTEAFF.